Given below is one T cell receptor (beta chain) in context. Its specificity is not known. Germline V CDR1 and CDR2: SGDLS, YYNGEE. J was trimmed by 0 bases and V by 6 bases; bases with no gene match: 11. This CDR3 is built from 17 residues. Naive CD8 isolation took CD45RO-negative cells positively selected for CCR7 and excluded terminally differentiated effector memory CD45RA+ cells. The sample originates from a study of shared clonotypes between healthy human individuals. Overall study results and limits: Sorted-subset samples were not fully sequenced, rarefaction indicated. Few donors limited the genetic and exposure-history diversity represented.

At deep level, the assay was performed. Around 30,000 T cell genomes (about 0.2 ug DNA) went into each sorted-subset replicate. Produced via immunoSEQ multiplex PCR; TCRdb's table is partial and in-frame only. The sample lists approximately 720,000 clones, about 91% occurring once. The receptor was isolated from a man aged 25 to 45 in good health. The sequenced sample consisted of naive CD8+ T cells sorted from blood. The chain links TRBV9 to TRBJ2-2; 7 nucleotides line up with TRBD2. The DNA for the CDR3 is TGTGCCAGCACCCAAGGGATAGGACTAGCGAACACCGGGGAGCTGTTTTTT. Translation gives CASTQGIGLANTGELFF. Together with reference TRBV9 and TRBJ2-2, the CDR3 gives the full variable domain: DSGVTQTPKHLITATGQRVTLRCSPRSGDLSVYWYQQSLDQGLQFLIQYYNGEERAKGNILERFSAQQFPDLHSELNLSSLELGDSALYFCASTQGIGLANTGELFFGEGSRLTVL.